This TCR beta chain is from a study of T-cell memory formation after mild COVID-19. Broader study findings: The finding that pre-infection memory included some responding clones suggested that cross-reactive memory joined. The study found balanced CD4/CD8 in clones contracting day 15 to 85 and a CD4+ lean in later expanders. Shrinking CD4+ clones resided mostly in CM and EM, and CD8+ ones in EMRA.

In regard to this clonotype: The antigen remains undetermined.

V dropped 5 bases and J dropped 8; count of bases not matched to a gene: 10. The CDR3 has 15 residues. TCRdb used MiXCR to reprocess the 5' RACE reads, holding one entry per CDR3 protein. Of just over 350,000 distinct CDR3 sequences in the sample, around 14% were seen once. The specimen was PBMCs or a T cell subset sorted from them (not recorded which). The clonotype was recovered from a man aged 18 to 35 who had mild COVID-19 (a few samples of this study predate the infection). Cell type and time point are not known. The chain links TRBV12-3 or TRBV12-4 to TRBJ2-4; 9 bases line up with TRBD1. The CDR3 reads CASSPPGTGFYIQYF. CDR3 bases: TGTGCCAGCAGTCCCCCCGGGACAGGGTTTTACATTCAGTACTTC.